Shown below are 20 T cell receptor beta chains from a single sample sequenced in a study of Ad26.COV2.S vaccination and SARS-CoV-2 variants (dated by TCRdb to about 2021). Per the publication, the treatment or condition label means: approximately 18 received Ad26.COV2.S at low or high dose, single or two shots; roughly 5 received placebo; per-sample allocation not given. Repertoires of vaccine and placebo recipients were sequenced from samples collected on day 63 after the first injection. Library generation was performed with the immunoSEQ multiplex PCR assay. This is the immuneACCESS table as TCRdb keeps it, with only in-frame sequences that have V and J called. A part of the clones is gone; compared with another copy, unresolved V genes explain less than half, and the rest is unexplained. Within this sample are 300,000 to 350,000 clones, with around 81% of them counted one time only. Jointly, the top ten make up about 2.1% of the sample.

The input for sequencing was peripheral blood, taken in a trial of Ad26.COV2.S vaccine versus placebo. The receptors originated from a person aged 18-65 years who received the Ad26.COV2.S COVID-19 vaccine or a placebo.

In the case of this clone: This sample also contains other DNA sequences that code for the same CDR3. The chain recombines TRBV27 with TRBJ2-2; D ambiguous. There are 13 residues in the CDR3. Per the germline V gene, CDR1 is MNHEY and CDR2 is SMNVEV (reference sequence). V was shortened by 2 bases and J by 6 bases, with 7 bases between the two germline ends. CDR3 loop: CASSLPGPGELFF. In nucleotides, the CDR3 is TGTGCCAGCAGTTTACCCGGCCCCGGGGAGCTGTTTTTT.

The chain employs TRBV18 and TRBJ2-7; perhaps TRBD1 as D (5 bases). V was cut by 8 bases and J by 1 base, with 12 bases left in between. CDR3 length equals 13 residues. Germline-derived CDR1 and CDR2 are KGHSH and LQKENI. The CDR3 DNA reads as TGTGCCAGCACCCCCGACAGTTCCTACGAGCAGTACTTC. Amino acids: CASTPDSSYEQYF.

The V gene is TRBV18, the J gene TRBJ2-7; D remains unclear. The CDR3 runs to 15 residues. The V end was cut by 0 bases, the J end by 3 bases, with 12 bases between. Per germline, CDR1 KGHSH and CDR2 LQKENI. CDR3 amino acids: CASSPPGSFRYEQYF. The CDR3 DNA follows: TGTGCCAGCTCACCACCAGGGTCATTTCGCTACGAGCAGTACTTC.

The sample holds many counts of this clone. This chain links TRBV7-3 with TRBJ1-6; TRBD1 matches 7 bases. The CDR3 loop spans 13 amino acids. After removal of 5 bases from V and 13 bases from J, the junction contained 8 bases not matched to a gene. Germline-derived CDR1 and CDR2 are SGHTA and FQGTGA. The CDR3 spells CASSPRQGMPLHF. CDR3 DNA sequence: TGTGCCAGCAGCCCCCGACAGGGAATGCCCCTCCACTTT.

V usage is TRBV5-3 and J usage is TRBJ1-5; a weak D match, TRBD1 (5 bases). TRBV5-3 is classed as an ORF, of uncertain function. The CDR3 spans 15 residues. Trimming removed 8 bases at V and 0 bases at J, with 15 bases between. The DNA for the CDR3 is TGTGCCAGGTCCGAGGGGCATAATAGCAATCAGCCCCAGCATTTT. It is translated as CARSEGHNSNQPQHF.

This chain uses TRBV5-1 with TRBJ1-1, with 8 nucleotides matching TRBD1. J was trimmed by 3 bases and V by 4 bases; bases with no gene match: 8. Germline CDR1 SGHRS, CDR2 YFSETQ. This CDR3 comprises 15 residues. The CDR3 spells CASSRTGRIDTEAFF. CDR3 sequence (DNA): TGCGCCAGCAGCAGGACAGGGAGGATTGACACTGAAGCTTTCTTT.

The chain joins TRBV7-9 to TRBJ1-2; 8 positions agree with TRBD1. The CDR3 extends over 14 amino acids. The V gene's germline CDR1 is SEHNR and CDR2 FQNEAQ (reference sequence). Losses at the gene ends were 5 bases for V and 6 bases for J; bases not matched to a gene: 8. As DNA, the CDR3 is TGTGCCAGCAGCGCCGGACAGGGAGGGGATGGCTACACCTTC. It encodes CASSAGQGGDGYTF.

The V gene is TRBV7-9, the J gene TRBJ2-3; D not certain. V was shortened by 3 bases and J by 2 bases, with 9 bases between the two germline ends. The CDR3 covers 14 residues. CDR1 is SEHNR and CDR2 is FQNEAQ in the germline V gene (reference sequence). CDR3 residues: CASSFPPNTDTQYF. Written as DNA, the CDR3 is TGTGCCAGCAGCTTCCCTCCTAACACAGATACGCAGTATTTT.

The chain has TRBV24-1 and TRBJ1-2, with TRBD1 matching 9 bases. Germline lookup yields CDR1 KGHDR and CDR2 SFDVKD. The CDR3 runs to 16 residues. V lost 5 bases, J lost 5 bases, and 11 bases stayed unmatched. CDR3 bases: TGTGCCACCAGTGCCCCAGGTAGGACAGGGGTGTATGGCTACACCTTC. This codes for CATSAPGRTGVYGYTF.

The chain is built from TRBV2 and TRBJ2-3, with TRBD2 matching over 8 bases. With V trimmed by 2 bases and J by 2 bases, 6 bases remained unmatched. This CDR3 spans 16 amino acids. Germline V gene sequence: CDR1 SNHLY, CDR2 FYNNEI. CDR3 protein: CASSERASGHTDTQYF. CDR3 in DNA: TGTGCCAGCAGTGAAAGGGCTAGCGGGCACACAGATACGCAGTATTTT.

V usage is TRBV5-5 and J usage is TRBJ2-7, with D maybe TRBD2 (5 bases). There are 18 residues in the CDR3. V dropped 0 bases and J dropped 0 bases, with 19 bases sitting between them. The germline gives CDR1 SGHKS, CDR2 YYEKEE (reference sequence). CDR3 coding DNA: TGTGCCAGCAGCTTGGGAAGGGAGCGGATGTCGAGCTCCTACGAGCAGTACTTC. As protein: CASSLGRERMSSSYEQYF.

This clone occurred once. The CDR3 DNA reads as TGTGCCAGTAGTATACGGACAGATGTCCAAGAGACCCAGTACTTC. It encodes CASSIRTDVQETQYF. The gene calls are TRBV19 and TRBJ2-5, with TRBD1 as a possible D gene (6 bases). The germline V gene encodes CDR1 LNHDA and CDR2 SQIVND (reference sequence). V was shortened by 2 bases and J by 1 base, with 11 bases between the two germline ends. This CDR3 has 15 residues.

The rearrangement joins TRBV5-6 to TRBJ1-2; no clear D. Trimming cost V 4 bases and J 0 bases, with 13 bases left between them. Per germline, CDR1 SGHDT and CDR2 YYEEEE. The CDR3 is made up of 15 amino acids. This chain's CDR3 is CASSRLRVANYGYTF. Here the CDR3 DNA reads TGTGCCAGCAGCAGACTTAGAGTGGCTAACTATGGCTACACCTTC. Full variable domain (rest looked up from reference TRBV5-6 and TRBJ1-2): DAGVTQSPTHLIKTRGQQVTLRCSPKSGHDTVSWYQQALGQGPQFIFQYYEEEERQRGNFPDRFSGHQFPNYSSELNVNALLLGDSALYLCASSRLRVANYGYTFGSGTRLTVV.

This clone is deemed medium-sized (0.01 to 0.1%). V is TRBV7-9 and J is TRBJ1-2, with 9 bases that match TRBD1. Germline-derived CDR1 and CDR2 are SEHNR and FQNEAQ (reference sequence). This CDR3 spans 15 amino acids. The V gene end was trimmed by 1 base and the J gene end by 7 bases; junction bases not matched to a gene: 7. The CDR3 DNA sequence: TGTGCCAGCAGCTTAGACAGGGGGCAGCGGGGTGGCTACACCTTC. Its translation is CASSLDRGQRGGYTF.

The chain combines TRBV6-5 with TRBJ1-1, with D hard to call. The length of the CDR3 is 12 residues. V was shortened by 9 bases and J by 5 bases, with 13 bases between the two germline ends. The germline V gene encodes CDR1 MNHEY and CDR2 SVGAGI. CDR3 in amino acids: CASTEPRTEAFF. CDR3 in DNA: TGTGCCAGTACCGAACCGAGGACTGAAGCTTTCTTT.

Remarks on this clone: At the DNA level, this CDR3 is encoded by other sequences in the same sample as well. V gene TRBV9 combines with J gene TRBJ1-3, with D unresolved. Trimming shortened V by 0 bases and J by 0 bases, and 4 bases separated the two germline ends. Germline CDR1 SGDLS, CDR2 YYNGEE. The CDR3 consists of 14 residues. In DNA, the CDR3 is TGTGCCAGCAGCGTAGACAGCTCTGGAAACACCATATATTTT. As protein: CASSVDSSGNTIYF.

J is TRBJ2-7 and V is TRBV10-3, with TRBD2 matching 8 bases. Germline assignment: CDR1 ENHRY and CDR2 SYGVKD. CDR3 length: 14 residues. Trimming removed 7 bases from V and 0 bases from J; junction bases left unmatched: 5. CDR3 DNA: TGTGCCATCACCGGCGGGGGGTTCTCCTACGAGCAGTACTTC. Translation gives CAITGGGFSYEQYF.

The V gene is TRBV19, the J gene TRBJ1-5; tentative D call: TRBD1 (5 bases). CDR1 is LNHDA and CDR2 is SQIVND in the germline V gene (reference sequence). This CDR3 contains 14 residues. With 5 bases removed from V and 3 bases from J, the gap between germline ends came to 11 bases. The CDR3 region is CASSPQGPNQPQHF. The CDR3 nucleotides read TGTGCCAGTAGTCCTCAGGGTCCCAATCAGCCCCAGCATTTT.

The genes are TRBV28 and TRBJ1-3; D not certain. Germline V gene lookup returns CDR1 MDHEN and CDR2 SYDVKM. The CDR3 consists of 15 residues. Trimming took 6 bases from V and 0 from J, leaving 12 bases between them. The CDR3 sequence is CASRGRRLSGNTIYF. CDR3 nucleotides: TGTGCCAGCAGGGGTCGACGTCTCTCTGGAAACACCATATATTTT.

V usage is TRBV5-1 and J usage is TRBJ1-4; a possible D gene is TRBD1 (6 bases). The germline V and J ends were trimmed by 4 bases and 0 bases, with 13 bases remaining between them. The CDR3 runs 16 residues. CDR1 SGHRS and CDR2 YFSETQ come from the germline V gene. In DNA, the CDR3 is TGCGCCAGCAGCCCGACAGGTAGCGCAACTAATGAAAAACTGTTTTTT. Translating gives CASSPTGSATNEKLFF.